This T cell receptor beta chain emerged from a study of cytomegalovirus exposure and HLA in healthy donors. The study's findings and limits: Indistinguishable V segments such as TRBV6-2 and TRBV6-3 were excluded. Highly shared sequence variants in one cluster were likely a sequencing artifact. Later work found that TCR association rates differed between HLA loci; DRB1 had the most and HLA-C the fewest.

Samples came from healthy bone marrow donors. As regards this clone: Its matching antigen is unknown.

The V gene's germline CDR1 is SGHVS and CDR2 FQNEAQ. This CDR3 spans 18 amino acids. Trimming removed 2 bases from V and 0 bases from J; junction bases left unmatched: 13. It was with 60 Vbeta and 13 Jbeta primers that the PCR ran. Some clones are missing from TCRdb's copy, which holds only in-frame ones; the method was immunoSEQ multiplex PCR. The sample lists some 65,000 clones, approximately 72% occurring once. This TCR derives from a woman aged 25 to 39 in good health and CMV-seronegative. This chain uses TRBV7-8 with TRBJ2-7; 7 nucleotides match TRBD1. Sequencing input: PBMCs. CDR3 sequence reads: CASSLSTGVGGRSYEQYF. The CDR3 DNA sequence: TGTGCCAGCAGCTTATCTACAGGGGTAGGGGGCCGCTCCTACGAGCAGTACTTC.